These T cell receptor beta chains were read from a single sample in a study of radiotherapy plus CTLA-4 blockade in lung cancer. The data were produced by immunoSEQ multiplex PCR, yet TCRdb's version contains in-frame clones alone and is incomplete. The table has 45,000 or so clones, 73% seen once. Specimen: peripheral blood, collected from a patient treated with radiotherapy plus ipilimumab. These receptors all come from a human donor with non-small cell lung cancer who had a complete response to radiotherapy plus ipilimumab. Each CDR3 is given with its conserved first and last residue. A D gene is named only where the DNA matches it firmly. The size entry is marked missing in some rows and otherwise reads once, few, many or a size class.

D	size	V	J	DNA	CDR3
-	-	TRBV6-5	TRBJ2-1	TGTGCCAGCAGTTACACGGGGGTAAACAATGAGCAGTTCTTC	CASSYTGVNNEQFF
-	few	TRBV28	TRBJ2-7	TGTGCCAGCTACACCCCGGGACACCTCTCCTACGAGCAGTACTTC	CASYTPGHLSYEQYF
TRBD2	-	TRBV7-2	TRBJ2-7	TGTGCCAGCAGCTTAGGGCGGGGGGTCTTGTACGAGCAGTACTTC	CASSLGRGVLYEQYF
-	medium-sized	TRBV19	TRBJ1-1	TGTGCCAGTAGCCGAGCGGCGGGGAACACTGAAGCTTTCTTT	CASSRAAGNTEAFF
TRBD2	-	TRBV5-1	TRBJ2-2	TGCGCCAGCCGGTATAGCGGGAGCGGGGAGCTGTTTTTT	CASRYSGSGELFF
-	once	TRBV7-9	TRBJ1-2	TGTGCCAGCAGCAACAGCCGGGACATCAGGGACTATGGCTACACCTTC	CASSNSRDIRDYGYTF
-	few	TRBV7-2	TRBJ2-5	TGTGCCAGCAGCCCACGGGAGACCCAGTACTTC	CASSPRETQYF
TRBD2	-	TRBV2	TRBJ2-7	TGTGCCAGCAGTGAGTGGGAGCGGGGGATGAGCGAGCAGTACTTC	CASSEWERGMSEQYF
-	once	TRBV5-1	TRBJ2-5	TGCGCCAGCAGCCTTACGGGACTGCCCCAAGAGACCCAGTACTTC	CASSLTGLPQETQYF
TRBD1	-	TRBV19	TRBJ1-5	TGTGCCAGTAGTATATTCGACAGGGAGCCAAATCAGCCCCAGCATTTT	CASSIFDREPNQPQHF
TRBD1	-	TRBV5-6	TRBJ1-3	TGTGCCAGCAGCTGGAGGAATAGACAGGGATCTGGAAACACCATATATTTT	CASSWRNRQGSGNTIYF
-	few	TRBV2	TRBJ2-1	TGTGCCAGCAGGCGGACAGTGGGGAAAGGTGAGCAGTTCTTC	CASRRTVGKGEQFF
-	-	TRBV9	TRBJ1-6	TGTGCCAGCAGCCCCCGCGAGCGGCCACCCCTCCACTTT	CASSPRERPPLHF
TRBD2	-	TRBV25-1	TRBJ2-2	TGTGCCAGCAATAGGGGAGGGAGCACCGGGGAGCTGTTTTTT	CASNRGGSTGELFF
TRBD2	-	TRBV2	TRBJ2-1	TGTGCCAGCGGCTCTACTAGCGGGAGAGGAAATGAGCAGTTCTTC	CASGSTSGRGNEQFF
-	-	TRBV7-2	TRBJ2-3	TGTGCCAGCAGCTTAGGTAGTAGCAGAGCAGATACGCAGTATTTT	CASSLGSSRADTQYF
TRBD2	-	TRBV28	TRBJ2-7	TGTGCCAGCAGTGGACCGGGACTAGCGGACTCCTACGAGCAGTACTTC	CASSGPGLADSYEQYF
TRBD2	-	TRBV5-4	TRBJ2-7	TGTGCCAGCAGCTTGGTGGGCGGGGGAGGTAGCTACGAGCAGTACTTC	CASSLVGGGGSYEQYF
-	few	TRBV5-1	TRBJ2-3	TGCGCCAGCAGGACAGGGACTAGCACAGATACGCAGTATTTT	CASRTGTSTDTQYF
-	-	TRBV11-2	TRBJ1-1	TGTGCCAGCAGCTTAGTGCAGGGAGGAACTGAAGCTTTCTTT	CASSLVQGGTEAFF
TRBD1	once	TRBV6-1	TRBJ2-2	TGTGCCAGCAGTGGACAGGGGCGGGGCGGGGAGCTGTTTTTT	CASSGQGRGGELFF
TRBD2	-	TRBV9	TRBJ2-7	TGTGCCAGCAGCGGAGCTTTGTCGGGGGGACTCACGGGTGAGTCGCAGTACTTC	CASSGALSGGLTGESQYF
-	few	TRBV6-1	TRBJ1-5	TGTGCCAGCAGATCACAGGGTTTCGGGCAGCCCCAGCATTTT	CASRSQGFGQPQHF
TRBD1	-	TRBV5-4	TRBJ1-2	TGTGCCAGCAGCCTCGACCGACAGGGGAGGAACTATGGCTACACCTTC	CASSLDRQGRNYGYTF
TRBD1	-	TRBV30	TRBJ2-3	TGTGCCTGGACTCTGGACAGGACGCAGTATTTT	CAWTLDRTQYF
TRBD1	-	TRBV5-6	TRBJ1-1	TGTGCCAGCAACTTGTGGGGGGACAGGGGGGGCAACACTGAAGCTTTCTTT	CASNLWGDRGGNTEAFF
TRBD1	-	TRBV5-1	TRBJ2-2	TGCGCCAGCAGCCTGACAGGGGAGTCCGGGGAGCTGTTTTTT	CASSLTGESGELFF
TRBD1	-	TRBV6-1	TRBJ1-5	TGTGCCAGCGGGACAGTTAGCAATCAGCCCCAGCATTTT	CASGTVSNQPQHF
-	once	TRBV7-9	TRBJ1-2	TGTGCCAGCGTACGGCAGGCGGGTGGCTACACCTTC	CASVRQAGGYTF
-	few	TRBV12-5	TRBJ1-1	TGTGCTAGTGGTTTGGTACTTGGGGCATATAGGAACACTGAAGCTTTCTTT	CASGLVLGAYRNTEAFF
TRBD2	-	TRBV6-5	TRBJ2-7	TGTGCCAGCAGTTACTCAAGGCGGGGGAGCTCCTACGAGCAGTACTTC	CASSYSRRGSSYEQYF
TRBD2	-	TRBV9	TRBJ2-3	TGTGCCAGCAGCGTAGTGAGCGGGGCAGATACGCAGTATTTT	CASSVVSGADTQYF
-	-	TRBV11-2	TRBJ1-2	TGTGCCAGCAGCCCCGCAGAGGGCTATGGCTACACCTTC	CASSPAEGYGYTF
-	few	TRBV11-2	TRBJ2-3	TGTGCCAGCAGATCTTCCGCCGCAGGAAATACGCAGTATTTT	CASRSSAAGNTQYF
-	-	TRBV4-3	TRBJ2-5	TGCGCCAGCAGCCAAGTGGTCGCTGTCGGGGGCCAAGAGACCCAGTACTTC	CASSQVVAVGGQETQYF
-	-	TRBV13	TRBJ1-2	TGTGCCAGCAGCTTAAACCTAACAGCCACCGTTATCTATGGCTACACCTTC	CASSLNLTATVIYGYTF
TRBD1	-	TRBV5-4	TRBJ2-1	TGTGCCAGCAGCCCCCCGGGACAGAGACGAAATGAGCAGTTCTTC	CASSPPGQRRNEQFF
-	-	TRBV16	TRBJ1-1	TGTGCCAGCAGCCTCACAAAAACACAGGGAGCTTTCTTT	CASSLTKTQGAFF
-	-	TRBV30	TRBJ2-6	TGTGCCTGGGGGATCAGCCGGGCGGGTCTTCCCGGGGCCAACGTCCTGACTTTC	CAWGISRAGLPGANVLTF
TRBD1	-	TRBV18	TRBJ2-7	TGTGCCAGCTCACCCACTCTGGGACAGGGTCTCAACGAGCAGTACTTC	CASSPTLGQGLNEQYF
TRBD1	-	TRBV19	TRBJ1-1	TGTGCCAGTAGTGCGGGACAGTGGCCCACTGAAGCTTTCTTT	CASSAGQWPTEAFF
TRBD1	-	TRBV18	TRBJ1-5	TGTGCCAGCTCACCCGGACAGGGCGATCAGCCCCAGCATTTT	CASSPGQGDQPQHF
TRBD1	few	TRBV4-3	TRBJ1-5	TGCGCCAGCAGCCTCACACAGGGGCGGAATCAGCCCCAGCATTTT	CASSLTQGRNQPQHF
-	-	TRBV6-1	TRBJ1-3	TGTGCCAGCAGTGAGGGGGGCTCTGGAAACACCATATATTTT	CASSEGGSGNTIYF
TRBD2	-	TRBV2	TRBJ2-1	TGTGCCAGCAGGGTTGGACTAGCGGGAGGGACCGAGCAGTTCTTC	CASRVGLAGGTEQFF
-	-	TRBV7-2	TRBJ2-1	TGTGCCAGCAGCTTAGCGCAGGGCAATGAGCAGTTCTTC	CASSLAQGNEQFF
-	once	TRBV7-9	TRBJ1-5	TGTGCCAGCCAGGGTGGCAATCAGCCCCAGCATTTT	CASQGGNQPQHF
TRBD1	-	TRBV30	TRBJ2-7	TGTGCCTGTCACCTCAAAGGGGGGACAGGGAGGAACGAGCAGTACTTC	CACHLKGGTGRNEQYF
TRBD2	once	TRBV11-3	TRBJ2-7	TGTGCCAGCAGCCAAGAGAGCGGGGGCGAGCAGTACTTC	CASSQESGGEQYF
TRBD1	-	TRBV6-5	TRBJ2-7	TGTGCCAGCAGACTCACAGGGGAGCGCGAGCAGTACTTC	CASRLTGEREQYF
TRBD2	-	TRBV5-1	TRBJ2-1	TGCGCCAGCAGCACAAGTCCGGTAGCGGGAGGGAGCCCGGACTACAATGAGCAGTTCTTC	CASSTSPVAGGSPDYNEQFF
-	once	TRBV5-1	TRBJ1-4	TGCGCCAGCAGCCAATCAGGGTCCAACCGTAATGAAAAACTGTTTTTT	CASSQSGSNRNEKLFF
-	-	TRBV7-9	TRBJ2-2	TGTGCCAGCAGCCCGCTTCGGAGCACCGGGGAGCTGTTTTTT	CASSPLRSTGELFF
-	once	TRBV6-5	TRBJ1-1	TGTGCCAGCAACCAGAGGTGGAACACTGAAGCTTTCTTT	CASNQRWNTEAFF